This is a list of T cell receptor beta chains from one sample in a study of T cell changes during pregnancy in multiple sclerosis. Sequenced by immunoSEQ multiplex PCR; TCRdb stores in-frame clones only, minus some. The repertoire has tens of thousands of clones, roughly 90% of them found once; the top ten carry just over 0.55%. Sequencing was performed on CD4+ T cells from peripheral blood mononuclear cells, taken after pregnancy. The receptors stem from a female donor with multiple sclerosis, enrolled in a pregnancy study. The CDR3 runs from the conserved cysteine through the conserved F or W. A D gene is named only where the DNA matches it firmly. Clone size, where shown, is once, few, many, or a class for clones that have expanded.

d_call	clone_size	v_call	j_call	cdr3_nt	cdr3_aa
TRBD2	.	TRBV19	TRBJ2-3	TGTGCCAGTAGTATAGGTGCGGGGACTAGCGGCAGCACAGATACGCAGTATTTT	CASSIGAGTSGSTDTQYF
.	.	TRBV5-4	TRBJ2-2	TGTGCCAGCAGCTTGGAAACAGGCTGGAACACCGGGGAGCTGTTTTTT	CASSLETGWNTGELFF
.	.	TRBV25-1	TRBJ2-6	TGTGCCAGCAGTGAATATAGGGGCTCTGGGGCCAACGTCCTGACTTTC	CASSEYRGSGANVLTF
TRBD2	.	TRBV4-3	TRBJ2-3	TGCGCCAGCAGCCAGATAGCGGGGGGCCGCACAGATACGCAGTATTTT	CASSQIAGGRTDTQYF
.	.	TRBV21-1	TRBJ2-7	TGTGCCAGAAAGACAGGGGGCCAGTACGAGCAGTACTTC	CARKTGGQYEQYF
TRBD1	.	TRBV29-1	TRBJ2-3	TGCAGCGTTGTAAAGGACCACAGGGGATTCACAGATACGCAGTATTTT	CSVVKDHRGFTDTQYF
TRBD1	once	TRBV5-6	TRBJ1-2	TGTGCCAGCAGCTCACCGCGGAGGGGGCAAGATGGCTACACCTTC	CASSSPRRGQDGYTF
TRBD2	.	TRBV28	TRBJ2-3	TGTGCCAGCCGGGCTAGCGGGAGGCCTTTGGATACGCAGTATTTT	CASRASGRPLDTQYF
.	.	TRBV4-2	TRBJ2-3	TGTGCCAGCAGCCAAGATCAACGAACCGGGACTGGCACAGATACGCAGTATTTT	CASSQDQRTGTGTDTQYF
TRBD1	.	TRBV7-2	TRBJ2-7	TGTGCCAGCAGCTTTACCGGGACAGGACCTTCCTACGAGCAGTACTTC	CASSFTGTGPSYEQYF
.	.	TRBV28	TRBJ2-7	TGTGCCAGCACTGGCTCACACTACGAGCAGTACTTC	CASTGSHYEQYF
TRBD1	.	TRBV27	TRBJ2-7	TGTGCCAGCAGTTGGACAGGGGCTAACGAGCAGTACTTC	CASSWTGANEQYF
TRBD1	.	TRBV29-1	TRBJ2-7	TGCAGCGTTACCACCGGGACAGGGTCTTCCGAGCAGTACTTC	CSVTTGTGSSEQYF
TRBD2	.	TRBV5-4	TRBJ2-1	TGTGCCAGCAGCCCGGGACTAGCGGGATACAATGAGCAGTTCTTC	CASSPGLAGYNEQFF
.	once	TRBV9	TRBJ1-2	TGTGCCAGCAGCGTAGCAGGGGCGACAGAAAACTATGGCTACACCTTC	CASSVAGATENYGYTF
.	.	TRBV6-6	TRBJ1-1	TGTGCCAGCAAGGTGGGGGGGGCTGACACTGAAGCTTTCTTT	CASKVGGADTEAFF
.	.	TRBV9	TRBJ2-1	TGTGCCAGCAGCGTAAGCGACTTCCATGAGCAGTTCTTC	CASSVSDFHEQFF
TRBD2	.	TRBV7-8	TRBJ2-1	TGTGCCAGCAGCTTAGAAGTTTTGGCGGGAGCCAGCAATGAGCAGTTCTTC	CASSLEVLAGASNEQFF
.	.	TRBV2	TRBJ2-5	TGTGCCAGCAGTGACCCCGGGGGCCAAGAGACCCAGTACTTC	CASSDPGGQETQYF
TRBD2	once	TRBV11-2	TRBJ2-3	TGTGCCAGCAGCTTGGGGACTAGCCGACCCACAGATACGCAGTATTTT	CASSLGTSRPTDTQYF
TRBD2	.	TRBV7-2	TRBJ2-7	TGTGCCAGCGGAGATACCGGGAGGGCCACCTACGAGCAGTACTTC	CASGDTGRATYEQYF
TRBD1	.	TRBV7-6	TRBJ2-7	TGTGCCAGCAGCTCCAACTCAGGGGGCTTAGGCGAGCAGTACTTC	CASSSNSGGLGEQYF
.	.	TRBV28	TRBJ2-5	TGTGCCAGCAGTTCCGTCGGGGAACGGTGGGAGACCCAGTACTTC	CASSSVGERWETQYF
.	.	TRBV11-2	TRBJ2-1	TGTGCCAGCAGCTTAGACCTCCGGAGGGGCGCATCGAATGAGCAGTTCTTC	CASSLDLRRGASNEQFF
.	once	TRBV5-8	TRBJ2-3	TGTGCCAGCAGCCCCAGCTTTTTGAACGTGGGCGTTTTT	CASSPSFLNVGVF
.	.	TRBV9	TRBJ2-7	TGTGCCAGCAGCGCCCAAGCTTATACCGACTACGAGCAGTACTTC	CASSAQAYTDYEQYF
.	.	TRBV28	TRBJ2-4	TGTGCCAGCAGTTTTTTTAAAGCCAAAAACATTCAGTACTTC	CASSFFKAKNIQYF
.	.	TRBV5-6	TRBJ1-4	TGTGCCAGCAGCTTGGTACAGGCTAATGAAAAACTGTTTTTT	CASSLVQANEKLFF
.	.	TRBV7-2	TRBJ1-4	TGTGCCAGCAGCAAGAGGCCAGCGGCCCCGCGTGAAAAACTGTTTTTT	CASSKRPAAPREKLFF
TRBD2	.	TRBV18	TRBJ2-1	TGTGCCAGCTCTGGGGGGGTCTCCTACAATGAGCAGTTCTTC	CASSGGVSYNEQFF
TRBD2	.	TRBV14	TRBJ2-3	TGTGCCAGCAGCCCTTCTGGACTAGCGGGAGGTCAGGGCGATACGCAGTATTTT	CASSPSGLAGGQGDTQYF
.	.	TRBV30	TRBJ1-6	TGTGCCTGGAGTGCCTTCGGGGGGCGCGGAAATTCACCCCTCCACTTT	CAWSAFGGRGNSPLHF
.	.	TRBV18	TRBJ1-4	TGTGCCAGCTCACCACTTCCCTTACAGAATGAAAAACTGTTTTTT	CASSPLPLQNEKLFF
.	.	TRBV9	TRBJ2-2	TGTGCCAGCAGCCCACCAGGATCGAACACCGGGGAGCTGTTTTTT	CASSPPGSNTGELFF
TRBD2	.	TRBV9	TRBJ2-7	TGTGCCAGCAGCGTAGAGGCTAGCGGGAGGTCCTACGAGCAGTACTTC	CASSVEASGRSYEQYF
.	.	TRBV7-2	TRBJ2-6	TGTGCCAGCAGCTTAGACAGCTCTGGGGCCAACGTCCTGACTTTC	CASSLDSSGANVLTF
TRBD2	once	TRBV11-2	TRBJ2-7	TGTGCCAGCAGCCCCGCCGGGACTAGCGGGCTCCGAGAGCAGTACTTC	CASSPAGTSGLREQYF